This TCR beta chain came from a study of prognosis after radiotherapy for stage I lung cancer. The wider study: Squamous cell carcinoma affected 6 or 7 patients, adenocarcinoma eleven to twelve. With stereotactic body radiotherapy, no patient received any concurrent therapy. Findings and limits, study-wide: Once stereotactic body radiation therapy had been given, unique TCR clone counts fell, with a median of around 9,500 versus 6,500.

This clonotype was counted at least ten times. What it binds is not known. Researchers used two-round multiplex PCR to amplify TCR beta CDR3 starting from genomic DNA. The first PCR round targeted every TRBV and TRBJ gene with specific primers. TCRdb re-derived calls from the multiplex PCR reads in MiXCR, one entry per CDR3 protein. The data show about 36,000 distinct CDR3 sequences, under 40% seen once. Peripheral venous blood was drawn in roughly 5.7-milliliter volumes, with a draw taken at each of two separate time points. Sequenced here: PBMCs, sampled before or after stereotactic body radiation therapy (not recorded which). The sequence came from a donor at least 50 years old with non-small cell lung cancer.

The CDR3 loop is CASASGANQPQHF. The CDR3 DNA is TGTGCCAGCGCTTCGGGGGCCAATCAGCCCCAGCATTTT. This chain connects TRBV19 to TRBJ1-5; a possible D gene is TRBD1 (6 bases). V gave up 9 bases and J gave up 3 bases, with 12 bases separating them. Germline values: CDR1 LNHDA, CDR2 SQIVND (reference sequence). This CDR3 comprises 13 residues.